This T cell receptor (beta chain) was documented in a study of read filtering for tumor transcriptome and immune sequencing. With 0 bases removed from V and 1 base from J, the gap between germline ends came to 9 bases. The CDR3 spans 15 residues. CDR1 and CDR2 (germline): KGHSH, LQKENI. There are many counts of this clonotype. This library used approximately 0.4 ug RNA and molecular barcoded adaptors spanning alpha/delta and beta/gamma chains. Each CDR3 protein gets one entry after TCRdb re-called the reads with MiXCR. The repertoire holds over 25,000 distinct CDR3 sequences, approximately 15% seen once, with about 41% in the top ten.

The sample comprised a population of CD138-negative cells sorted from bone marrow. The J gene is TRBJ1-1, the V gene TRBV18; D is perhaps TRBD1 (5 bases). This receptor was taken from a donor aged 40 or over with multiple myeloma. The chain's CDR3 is CASSPPGGKNTEAFF. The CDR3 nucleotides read TGTGCCAGCTCACCACCGGGGGGGAAGAACACTGAAGCTTTCTTT.